The 15 T cell receptor beta chains below come from one sample, sequenced in a study of T cells in Graves' hyperthyroidism and ophthalmopathy. The CDR3 regions of TCR beta were amplified from RNA transcripts. In the first-round RT-PCR of the TCR CDR3, the HTBI primer set was used. TCRdb analysed the multiplex PCR reads with MiXCR anew, one entry per CDR3 protein. The table shows about 720,000 distinct CDR3 sequences, with about 19% occurring only once. The sequenced sample consisted of blood. These receptors all come from a woman between 50 and 59 years old with Graves' hyperthyroidism that later progressed to Graves' ophthalmopathy.

The chain combines TRBV7-9 with TRBJ2-5; 8 bases agree with TRBD2. Losses at the gene ends were 6 bases for V and 2 bases for J; bases not matched to a gene: 14. The CDR3 is 17 amino acids. CDR1 SEHNR and CDR2 FQNEAQ come from the germline V gene (reference sequence). The CDR3 DNA reads TGTGCCAGCAGGGCACCCCTTAGCGGGGCCTTACAAGAGACCCAGTACTTC. Its translation: CASRAPLSGALQETQYF.

The chain combines TRBV12-3 or TRBV12-4 with TRBJ1-1; D gene unclear. Trimming removed 6 bases at V and 4 bases at J, with 15 bases between. The CDR3 runs 14 residues. The CDR3 DNA reads TGTGCCAGCAGCTTTCTTTCGGGTGGCACTGAAGCTTTCTTT. As protein: CASSFLSGGTEAFF.

This clonotype came up many times. The chain employs TRBV9 and TRBJ1-5; D ambiguous. The CDR3 runs 15 residues. V lost 6 bases and J lost 7, with 20 bases in between. Germline V gene data show CDR1 as SGDLS and CDR2 as YYNGEE. CDR3 amino acids: CASIWSGRSKQPQHF. CDR3 DNA sequence: TGTGCCAGCATCTGGAGTGGGAGGTCGAAACAGCCCCAGCATTTT.

The chain couples TRBV19 to TRBJ1-2; D gene uncertain. The CDR3 sequence is 13 residues long. Trimming left V 3 bases short and J 5 bases short, with 10 bases between. The germline CDR1 and CDR2 sequences are LNHDA and SQIVND (reference sequence). The CDR3 nucleotides are TGTGCCAGTAGTATCGAAGTGGGTTATGGCTACACCTTC. This encodes CASSIEVGYGYTF.

This clonotype was counted at least ten times. As DNA, the CDR3 is TGTGCCAGCAGCTCGACCGACGGAACCTACGAGCAGTACTTC. Its protein is CASSSTDGTYEQYF. The chain recombines TRBV11-2 with TRBJ2-7; D uncertain. This CDR3 is built from 14 residues. The germline V and J ends were trimmed by 4 bases and 2 bases, with 12 bases remaining between them. Per the germline V gene, CDR1 is SGHAT and CDR2 is FQNNGV.

The rearrangement joins TRBV20-1 to TRBJ2-1; TRBD2 matches 11 bases. The V gene end was trimmed by 3 bases and the J gene end by 9 bases; junction bases not matched to a gene: 10. CDR3 size: 15 residues. Germline V gene sequence: CDR1 DFQATT, CDR2 SNEGSKA (reference sequence). CDR3 nucleotide sequence: TGCAGTGCTAGTCGTGGTAGCGGGGGGGCCGGTGAGCAGTTCTTC. Its translation is CSASRGSGGAGEQFF.

This clonotype occurred a few times. V is TRBV2 and J is TRBJ2-5; maybe TRBD1 (6 bases). The germline V gene has CDR1 SNHLY and CDR2 FYNNEI. The V end was cut by 6 bases, the J end by 7 bases, with 18 bases between. The CDR3 extends over 14 amino acids. CDR3 amino acids: CASRSGTTAGTQYF. For the CDR3, the DNA is TGTGCCAGCAGGTCCGGGACAACGGCCGGGACCCAGTACTTC.

This clonotype was observed many times. This rearrangement joins TRBV9 to TRBJ2-5, with 12 bases lining up with TRBD2. The junction had 2 bases not matched to a gene; V was cut back by 0 bases and J by 5 bases. CDR1 and CDR2 (germline): SGDLS, YYNGEE. The CDR3 sequence is 15 residues long. CDR3: CASSVGTSGVETQYF. The DNA for the CDR3 is TGTGCCAGCAGCGTAGGGACTAGCGGGGTTGAGACCCAGTACTTC.

This clonotype came up many times. The chain recombines TRBV7-8 with TRBJ2-1, with D possibly called TRBD1 or TRBD2 (5 bases each). V lost 1 base to trimming and J lost 10 bases, with 8 bases between them. CDR1 and CDR2 (germline): SGHVS, FQNEAQ. The CDR3 loop spans 12 amino acids. The CDR3 nucleotides are TGTGCCAGCAGCTTAGGGGGGTGGGAGCAGTTCTTC. Its translation: CASSLGGWEQFF.

This clonotype was seen a few times. For the CDR3, the DNA is TGTGCCAGCAGCCAATTTCGTGATCAGCCCCAGCATTTT. Protein sequence: CASSQFRDQPQHF. The J gene is TRBJ1-5, the V gene TRBV3-1, with D hard to call. The V gene lost 2 bases and the J gene lost 5 bases, with 7 bases spanning the gap. The CDR3 runs 13 residues. Looked up from germline, CDR1 is LGHDT and CDR2 is YNNKEL (reference sequence).

This clonotype was observed at least ten times. The chain employs TRBV2 and TRBJ1-6; tentative D call: TRBD1 (5 bases). The V gene lost 7 bases and the J gene lost 10 bases, with 23 bases spanning the gap. Germline V lookup: CDR1 SNHLY, CDR2 FYNNEI. The CDR3 sequence is 16 residues long. The CDR3 DNA follows: TGTGCCAGCAAACTCTTCCGATTGTTAGGGGACTCACCCCTCCACTTT. Protein product: CASKLFRLLGDSPLHF.

This clonotype was counted ten times or more. The chain links TRBV5-1 to TRBJ2-7; D might be TRBD1 or TRBD2, each matching 5 bases. This CDR3 contains 13 residues. V lost 4 bases, J lost 0 bases, and 8 bases lay in between. CDR1 is SGHRS, CDR2 YFSETQ, per germline. The CDR3 DNA sequence: TGCGCCAGCAGCCAGGGACGCTCCTACGAGCAGTACTTC. Translated: CASSQGRSYEQYF.

The table lists this clonotype with a count of one. V is TRBV19 and J is TRBJ2-1; TRBD2 matches 7 bases. Losses at the gene ends were 1 base for V and 2 bases for J; bases not matched to a gene: 11. The CDR3 is made up of 18 amino acids. Germline CDR1 LNHDA, CDR2 SQIVND (reference sequence). CDR3 sequence (DNA): TGTGCCAGTAGTATAGGTGAGCCTAGCGGCGTTACCTACAATGAGCAGTTCTTC. Translating it yields CASSIGEPSGVTYNEQFF.

This clonotype came up many times. The V gene is TRBV12-3 or TRBV12-4, the J gene TRBJ1-1; 9 bases agree with TRBD1. With 1 base clipped from V and 0 bases from J, the junction kept 6 bases outside the gene matches. The CDR3 extends over 17 amino acids. CDR3 nucleotides: TGTGCCAGCAGTTTAGAGACAGGGGGTGTTATGAACACTGAAGCTTTCTTT. This codes for CASSLETGGVMNTEAFF.

The CDR3 reads CASSLGPGLAGVQSTQYF. CDR3 DNA: TGTGCCAGCAGCTTGGGCCCGGGACTAGCGGGGGTGCAGTCTACGCAGTATTTT. V gene TRBV5-5 combines with J gene TRBJ2-3; 14 bases align to TRBD2. The V gene end was trimmed by 0 bases and the J gene end by 8 bases; junction bases not matched to a gene: 11. This CDR3 is built from 18 residues. Germline assignment: CDR1 SGHKS and CDR2 YYEKEE (reference sequence).